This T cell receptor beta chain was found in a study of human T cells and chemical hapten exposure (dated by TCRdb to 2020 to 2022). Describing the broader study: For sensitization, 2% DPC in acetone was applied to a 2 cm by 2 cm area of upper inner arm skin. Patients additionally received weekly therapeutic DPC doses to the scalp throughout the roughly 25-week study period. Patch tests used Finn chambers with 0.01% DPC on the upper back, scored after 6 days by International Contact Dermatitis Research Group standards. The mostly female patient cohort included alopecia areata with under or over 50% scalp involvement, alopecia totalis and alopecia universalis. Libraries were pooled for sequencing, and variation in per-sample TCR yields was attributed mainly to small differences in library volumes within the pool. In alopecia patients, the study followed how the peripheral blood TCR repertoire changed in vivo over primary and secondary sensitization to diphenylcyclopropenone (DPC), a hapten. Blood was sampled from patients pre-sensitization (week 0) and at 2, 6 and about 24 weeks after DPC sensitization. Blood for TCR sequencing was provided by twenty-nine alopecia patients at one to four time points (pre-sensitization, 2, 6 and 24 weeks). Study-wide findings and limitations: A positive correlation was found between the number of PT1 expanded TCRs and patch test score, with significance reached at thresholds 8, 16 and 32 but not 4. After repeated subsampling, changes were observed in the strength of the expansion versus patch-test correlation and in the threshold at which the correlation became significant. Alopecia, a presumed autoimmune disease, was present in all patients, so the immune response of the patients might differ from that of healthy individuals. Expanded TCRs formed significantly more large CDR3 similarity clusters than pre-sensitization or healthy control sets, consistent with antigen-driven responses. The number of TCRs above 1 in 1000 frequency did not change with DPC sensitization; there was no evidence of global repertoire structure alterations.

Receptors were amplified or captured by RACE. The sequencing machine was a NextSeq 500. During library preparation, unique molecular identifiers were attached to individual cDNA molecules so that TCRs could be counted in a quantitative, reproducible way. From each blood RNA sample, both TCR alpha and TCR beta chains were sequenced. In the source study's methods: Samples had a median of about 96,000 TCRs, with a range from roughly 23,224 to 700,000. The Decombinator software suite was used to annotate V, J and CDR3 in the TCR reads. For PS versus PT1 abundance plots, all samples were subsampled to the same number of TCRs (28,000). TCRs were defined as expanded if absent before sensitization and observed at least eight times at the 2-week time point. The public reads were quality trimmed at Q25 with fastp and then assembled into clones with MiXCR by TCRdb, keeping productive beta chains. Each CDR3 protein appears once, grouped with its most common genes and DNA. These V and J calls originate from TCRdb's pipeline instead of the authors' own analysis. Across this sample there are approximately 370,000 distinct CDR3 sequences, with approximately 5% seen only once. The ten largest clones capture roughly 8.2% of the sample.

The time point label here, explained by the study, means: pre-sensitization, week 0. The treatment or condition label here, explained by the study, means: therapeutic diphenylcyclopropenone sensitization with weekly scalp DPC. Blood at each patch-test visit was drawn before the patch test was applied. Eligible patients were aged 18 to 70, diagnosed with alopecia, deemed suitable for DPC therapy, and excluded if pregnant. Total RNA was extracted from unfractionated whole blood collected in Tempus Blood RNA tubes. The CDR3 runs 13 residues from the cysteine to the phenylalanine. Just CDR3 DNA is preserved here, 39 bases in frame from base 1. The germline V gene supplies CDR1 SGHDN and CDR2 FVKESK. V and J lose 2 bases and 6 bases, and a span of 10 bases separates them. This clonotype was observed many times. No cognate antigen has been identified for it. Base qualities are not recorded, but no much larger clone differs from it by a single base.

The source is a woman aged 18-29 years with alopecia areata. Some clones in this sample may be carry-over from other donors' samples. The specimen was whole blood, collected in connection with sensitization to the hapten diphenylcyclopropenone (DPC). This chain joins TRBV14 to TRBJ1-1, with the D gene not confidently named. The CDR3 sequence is CASSQITWAEAFF. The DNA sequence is TGTGCCAGCAGCCAAATAACCTGGGCTGAAGCTTTCTTT.